This T cell receptor (beta chain) was profiled in a study of PD-L1 blockade in urothelial cancer. Study background: Atezolizumab, begun by patients around 2014, was given at 1,200 mg intravenously every 3 weeks. The study recovered a median of around 130,000 T cells per blood sample.

Indicated time point: peripheral blood 6 weeks after treatment start. Enrolled patients showed locally advanced or metastatic urothelial carcinoma. Trimming took 6 bases from V and 7 from J; bases not matched to a gene: 18. Looked up from germline, CDR1 is LNHDA and CDR2 is SQIVND (reference sequence). The CDR3 runs 19 residues. TCRdb keeps only in-frame clones here, not all; method: immunoSEQ multiplex PCR. The repertoire has some 120,000 clones, approximately 85% of them found once; the top ten carry 2% to 3%. This sequence was found in a man between 45 and 60 years old with urothelial cancer. The chain recombines TRBV19 with TRBJ1-6; 10 positions agree with TRBD1. The sequences come from PBMCs, collected around atezolizumab (anti-PD-L1) treatment. This chain's CDR3 is CASSQIRSRQGARNSPLHF. The CDR3 DNA sequence: TGTGCCAGTAGCCAAATAAGGAGCCGACAGGGGGCGAGGAATTCACCCCTCCACTTT. The full variable domain, rest sourced from reference TRBV19 and TRBJ1-6, is DGGITQSPKYLFRKEGQNVTLSCEQNLNHDAMYWYRQDPGQGLRLIYYSQIVNDFQKGDIAEGYSVSREKKESFPLTVTSAQKNPTAFYLCASSQIRSRQGARNSPLHFGNGTRLTVT.